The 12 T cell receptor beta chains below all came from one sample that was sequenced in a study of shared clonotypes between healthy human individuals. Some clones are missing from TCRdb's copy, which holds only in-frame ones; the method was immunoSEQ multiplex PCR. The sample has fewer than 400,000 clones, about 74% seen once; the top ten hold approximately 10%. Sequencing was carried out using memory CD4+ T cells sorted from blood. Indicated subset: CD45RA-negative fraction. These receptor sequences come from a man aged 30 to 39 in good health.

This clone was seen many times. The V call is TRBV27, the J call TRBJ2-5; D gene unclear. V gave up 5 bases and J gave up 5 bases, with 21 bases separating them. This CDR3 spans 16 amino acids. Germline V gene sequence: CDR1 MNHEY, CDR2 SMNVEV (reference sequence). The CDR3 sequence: CASSTRPWAQRETQYF. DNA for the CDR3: TGTGCCAGCAGTACGCGACCGTGGGCACAGAGGGAGACCCAGTACTTC.

The CDR3 DNA sequence: TGTGCCACCCAAAAGGACAGGGGGGGCACAGATACGCAGTATTTT. Amino acids: CATQKDRGGTDTQYF. This rearrangement joins TRBV27 to TRBJ2-3, with TRBD1 matching 10 bases. V dropped 10 bases and J dropped 1; count of bases not matched to a gene: 8. Germline CDR1 MNHEY, CDR2 SMNVEV (reference sequence). This CDR3 has 15 residues.

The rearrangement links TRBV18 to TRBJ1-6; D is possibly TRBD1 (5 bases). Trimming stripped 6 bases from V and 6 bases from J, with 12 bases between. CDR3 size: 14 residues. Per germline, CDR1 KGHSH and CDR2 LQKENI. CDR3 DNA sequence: TGTGCCAGCTCCCTCCAGGGTGGTAATTCACCCCTCCACTTT. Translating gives CASSLQGGNSPLHF.

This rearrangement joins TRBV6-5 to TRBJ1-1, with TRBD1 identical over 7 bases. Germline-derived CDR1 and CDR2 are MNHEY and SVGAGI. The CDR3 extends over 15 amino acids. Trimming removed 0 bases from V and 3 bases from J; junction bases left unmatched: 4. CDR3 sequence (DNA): TGTGCCAGCAGTTACTCGATTCAGGGGGACACTGAAGCTTTCTTT. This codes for CASSYSIQGDTEAFF.

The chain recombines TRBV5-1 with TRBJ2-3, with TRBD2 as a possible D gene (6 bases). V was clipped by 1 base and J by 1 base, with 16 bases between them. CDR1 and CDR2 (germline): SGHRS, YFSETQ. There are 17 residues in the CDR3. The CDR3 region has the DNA TGCGCCAGCAGCTTGTACCTTAGCGGAGTGGGCACAGATACGCAGTATTTT. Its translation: CASSLYLSGVGTDTQYF.

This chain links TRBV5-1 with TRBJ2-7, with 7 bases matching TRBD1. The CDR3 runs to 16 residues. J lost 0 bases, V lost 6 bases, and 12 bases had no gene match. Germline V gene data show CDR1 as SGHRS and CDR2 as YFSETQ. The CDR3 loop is CASTPTAGTDSYEQYF. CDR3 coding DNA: TGCGCCAGCACCCCCACCGCCGGGACAGACTCCTACGAGCAGTACTTC.

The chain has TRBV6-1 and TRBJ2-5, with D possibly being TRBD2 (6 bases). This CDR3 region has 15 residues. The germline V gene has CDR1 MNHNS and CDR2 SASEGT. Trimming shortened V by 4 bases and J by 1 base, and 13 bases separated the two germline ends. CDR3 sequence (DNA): TGTGCCAGCAGTGGACGAACTAGCCTCCAAGAGACCCAGTACTTC. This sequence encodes CASSGRTSLQETQYF.

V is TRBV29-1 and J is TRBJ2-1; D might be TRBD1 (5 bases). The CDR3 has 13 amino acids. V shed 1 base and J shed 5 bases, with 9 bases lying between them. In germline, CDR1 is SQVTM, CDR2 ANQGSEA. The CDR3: CSVEGTYDNEQFF. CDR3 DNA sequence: TGCAGCGTTGAAGGGACATACGACAATGAGCAGTTCTTC.

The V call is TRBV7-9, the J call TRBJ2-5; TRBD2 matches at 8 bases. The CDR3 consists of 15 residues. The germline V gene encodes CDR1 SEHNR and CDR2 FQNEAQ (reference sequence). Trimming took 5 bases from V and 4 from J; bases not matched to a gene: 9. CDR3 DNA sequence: TGTGCCAGCAGCCCGAATAGCGGGAAAGGAGAGACCCAGTACTTC. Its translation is CASSPNSGKGETQYF.

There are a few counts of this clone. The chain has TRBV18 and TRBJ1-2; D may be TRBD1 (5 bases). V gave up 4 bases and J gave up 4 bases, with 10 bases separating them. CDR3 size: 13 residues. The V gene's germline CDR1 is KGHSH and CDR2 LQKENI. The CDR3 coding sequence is TGTGCCAGCTCACTAGACAGTATCTATGGCTACACCTTC. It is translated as CASSLDSIYGYTF.

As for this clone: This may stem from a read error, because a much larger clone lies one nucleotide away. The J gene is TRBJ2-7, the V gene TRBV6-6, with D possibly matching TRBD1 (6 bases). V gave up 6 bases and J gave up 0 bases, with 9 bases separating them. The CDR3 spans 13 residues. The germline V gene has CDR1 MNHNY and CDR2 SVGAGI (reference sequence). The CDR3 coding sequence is TGTGCCAGCAGACAGGGAAGCTCCTACGAGCAGTACTTC. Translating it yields CASRQGSSYEQYF.

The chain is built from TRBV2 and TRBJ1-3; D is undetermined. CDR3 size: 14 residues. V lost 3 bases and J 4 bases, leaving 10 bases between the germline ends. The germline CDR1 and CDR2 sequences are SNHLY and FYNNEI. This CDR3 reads CASSDGISGNTIYF. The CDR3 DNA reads TGTGCCAGCAGTGACGGGATCTCCGGAAACACCATATATTTT.